This TCR beta chain was found in a study of blood T cell repertoires in COVID-19. Sequencing used immunoSEQ multiplex PCR; TCRdb keeps in-frame clones, though not all of them. The sample lists about 180,000 clones; over 75% were seen once. Germline V gene lookup returns CDR1 LGHNA and CDR2 YNFKEQ. There are 16 residues in the CDR3. With 6 bases clipped from V and 0 bases from J, the junction kept 5 bases outside the gene matches. V and J are TRBV4-2 and TRBJ1-6; 7 nucleotides match TRBD1. Source material: peripheral blood. The sequence was collected from a man at least 80 years old with COVID-19, enrolled during active disease. The CDR3 coding sequence is TGTGCCAGCAGGACCGGACAGGTCTCCTATAATTCACCCCTCCACTTT. It yields the protein CASRTGQVSYNSPLHF.